Below are 5 T cell receptor beta chains sequenced from a single sample in a study of identical twins. TCRdb independently ran MiXCR on the 5' RACE reads; one entry per CDR3 protein. Of nearly 650,000 distinct CDR3 sequences listed, about 7% are singletons. These sequences were also reported in another study, on yellow fever vaccine responses in identical twins.

Input material: PBMCs. The receptors come from a woman younger than 30 in good health.

The CDR3 here is CASSQAATEYNSPLHF. CDR3 DNA: TGCGCCAGCAGCCAAGCGGCGACAGAATATAATTCACCCCTCCACTTT. This chain connects TRBV4-1 to TRBJ1-6, with D possibly TRBD1 on 5 matching bases. V lost 1 base to trimming and J lost 4 bases, with 11 bases between them. The CDR3 spans 16 residues. CDR1 and CDR2 (germline): MGHRA, YSYEKL.

This clonotype was seen at least ten times. This rearrangement joins TRBV5-1 to TRBJ2-7, with TRBD2 matching 7 bases. Trimming at V came to 6 bases and at J to 3 bases, leaving 15 bases not matched to a gene. The CDR3 sequence is 16 residues long. In germline, CDR1 is SGHRS, CDR2 YFSETQ. CDR3 DNA: TGCGCCAGCACCACCGGGGTCGTGGGAGGGGTCTACGAGCAGTACTTC. Translating gives CASTTGVVGGVYEQYF.

The CDR3 sequence: CSARKERYNEQFF. CDR3 nucleotides: TGCAGTGCTAGAAAGGAACGATACAATGAGCAGTTCTTC. The genes are TRBV20-1 and TRBJ2-1; D ambiguous. The CDR3 runs 13 residues. Trimming took 2 bases from V and 4 from J, leaving 9 bases between them. Germline assignment: CDR1 DFQATT and CDR2 SNEGSKA (reference sequence).

There are a few counts of this clonotype. The V gene is TRBV20-1, the J gene TRBJ1-6; 7 bases are shared with TRBD1. The germline CDR1 and CDR2 sequences are DFQATT and SNEGSKA (reference sequence). V lost 4 bases, J lost 9 bases, and 12 bases stayed unmatched. This CDR3 has 15 residues. The CDR3 loop is CSATKTGLAASPLHF. The CDR3 DNA follows: TGCAGTGCTACCAAGACAGGGCTGGCAGCTTCACCCCTCCACTTT.

This clonotype appeared many times. V and J are TRBV12-3 or TRBV12-4 and TRBJ1-1; tentative D call: TRBD1 (5 bases). The length of the CDR3 is 14 residues. V dropped 1 base and J dropped 7 bases, with 13 bases sitting between them. The CDR3 reads CASSLGQGTGEAFF. The CDR3 bases are TGTGCCAGCAGTTTAGGGCAAGGGACGGGTGAAGCTTTCTTT.